A single sample is the source of the 10 T cell receptor beta chains below, sequenced in a study of a mutant IDH1 vaccine in newly diagnosed glioma (dated by TCRdb to about 2021). The antigens for these receptors are not known. The receptor library was made with the immunoSEQ multiplex PCR assay. Held by TCRdb, this immuneACCESS table contains in-frame sequences only and omits some clones. Under half of the omission traces to an unresolved V gene where checked; the cause of the rest is unknown. The sample includes 27,000 or so clones, with more than 60% observed a single time. The ten largest clones take up 7.2% of the sample. Taken with the paper, the label for time point translates to: week 5, during vaccination. A 20-mer mutant IDH1 peptide at 300 micrograms in Montanide made up each vaccine dose, which was injected subcutaneously together with topical imiquimod. The source material was PBMCs, sampled from a glioma patient whose treatment included an IDH1 peptide vaccine. The receptors originated from a man aged 35 to 55 with glioma. Some clones in this sample may be carry-over from other donors' samples.

The chain couples TRBV11-2 to TRBJ2-5; 11 bases agree with TRBD1. CDR3 length: 15 amino acids. Trimming at V came to 5 bases and at J to 5 bases, leaving 7 bases not matched to a gene. Germline CDR1 SGHAT, CDR2 FQNNGV. The CDR3 here is CASSAGQGAQETQYF. DNA for the CDR3: TGTGCCAGCAGCGCTGGACAGGGGGCGCAGGAGACCCAGTACTTC.

This chain joins TRBV19 and TRBJ2-2, with 7 bases that match TRBD1. In germline, CDR1 is LNHDA, CDR2 SQIVND (reference sequence). This CDR3 has 15 amino acids. V trimming: 3 bases; J trimming: 5 bases; junction bases outside the gene matches: 6. Here the CDR3 DNA reads TGTGCCAGTAGTATTGACAGGGTGGGAACCGGGGAGCTGTTTTTT. Translating gives CASSIDRVGTGELFF.

The chain is built from TRBV4-1 and TRBJ2-3; maybe TRBD2 (6 bases). V lost 2 bases and J lost 2, with 8 bases in between. Per the germline V gene, CDR1 is MGHRA and CDR2 is YSYEKL. CDR3 size: 14 residues. The CDR3 spells CASSQTSYTDTQYF. In DNA, the CDR3 is TGCGCCAGCAGCCAAACTAGCTACACAGATACGCAGTATTTT.

The genes are TRBV5-5 and TRBJ2-3; D may match TRBD1 or TRBD2 (5 bases each). From germline, CDR1 is SGHKS and CDR2 YYEKEE (reference sequence). Trimming took 0 bases from V and 0 from J, leaving 17 bases between them. The CDR3 is 18 amino acids. CDR3 DNA sequence: TGTGCCAGCAGCTTGGGTCCGGGGCACCGCGATAGCACAGATACGCAGTATTTT. This encodes CASSLGPGHRDSTDTQYF.

This clone was seen only a few times. The chain has TRBV29-1 and TRBJ1-3; D is uncertain. The V end lost 7 bases, the J end lost 2 bases, and 9 bases lay between the germline ends. This CDR3 contains 12 residues. Germline V gene sequence: CDR1 SQVTM, CDR2 ANQGSEA. In nucleotides, the CDR3 is TGCAGCGGGCGGTACGCTGGAAACACCATATATTTT. Its protein is CSGRYAGNTIYF.

This clone showed up just once. The rearrangement uses TRBV6-5 and TRBJ2-7, with a tentative D call TRBD1 (6 bases). V shed 10 bases and J shed 2 bases, with 12 bases lying between them. The CDR3 totals 12 residues. Germline CDR1 and CDR2: MNHEY and SVGAGI. The CDR3 reads CATWDTTYEQYF. CDR3 bases: TGTGCCACCTGGGACACTACCTACGAGCAGTACTTC.

The CDR3 reads CASSFTLAGDTAINSPLHF. The DNA for the CDR3 is TGTGCCAGCAGCTTTACGCTGGCGGGGGACACGGCAATTAATTCACCCCTCCACTTT. This chain links TRBV5-6 with TRBJ1-6, with D possibly being TRBD1 (6 bases). V lost 2 bases to trimming and J lost 6 bases, with 24 bases between them. CDR1 and CDR2 from the germline V gene are SGHDT and YYEEEE. The CDR3 is made up of 19 amino acids.

In this sample, this clone is medium-sized. The V and J genes are TRBV30 and TRBJ1-2; maybe TRBD1 (6 bases). The length of the CDR3 is 13 residues. The V end was cut by 2 bases, the J end by 4 bases, with 11 bases between. In germline, CDR1 is GTSNPN, CDR2 SVGIG (reference sequence). CDR3 in amino acids: CAWSFGRGYGYTF. CDR3 nucleotide sequence: TGTGCCTGGAGTTTCGGCAGGGGCTATGGCTACACCTTC.

This chain links TRBV6-5 with TRBJ2-5; TRBD1 agrees at 8 bases. CDR1 and CDR2 from the germline V gene are MNHEY and SVGAGI. J was trimmed by 4 bases and V by 8 bases; bases with no gene match: 6. The length of the CDR3 is 13 residues. The CDR3 region has the DNA TGTGCCAGCTTCACAGGGGGGAGAGAGACCCAGTACTTC. Its protein is CASFTGGRETQYF.

V is TRBV5-1 and J is TRBJ1-4; possibly TRBD1 for D (6 bases). This CDR3 has 14 residues. Trimming pared 3 bases from V and 2 bases from J, leaving 8 bases between. Germline assignment: CDR1 SGHRS and CDR2 YFSETQ. The CDR3 here is CASSSDSTNEKLFF. DNA of the CDR3: TGCGCCAGCAGCTCGGACAGTACTAATGAAAAACTGTTTTTT.